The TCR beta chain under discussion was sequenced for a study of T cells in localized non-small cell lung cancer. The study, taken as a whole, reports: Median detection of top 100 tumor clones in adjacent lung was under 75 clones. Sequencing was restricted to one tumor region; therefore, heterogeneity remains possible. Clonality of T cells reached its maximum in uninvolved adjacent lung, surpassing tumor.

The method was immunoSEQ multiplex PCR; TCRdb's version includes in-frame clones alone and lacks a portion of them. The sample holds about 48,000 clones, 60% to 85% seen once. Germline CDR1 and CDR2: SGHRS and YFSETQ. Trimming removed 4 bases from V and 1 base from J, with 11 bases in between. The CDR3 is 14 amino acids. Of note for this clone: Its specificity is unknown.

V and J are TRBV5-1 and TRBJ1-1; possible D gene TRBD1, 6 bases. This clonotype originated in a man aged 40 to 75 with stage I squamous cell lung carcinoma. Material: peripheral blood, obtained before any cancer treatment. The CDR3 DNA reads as TGCGCCAGCAGCCCACAGGGATCGAACACTGAAGCTTTCTTT. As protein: CASSPQGSNTEAFF.